These T cell receptor beta chains were read from a single sample in a study of beta chain features in type 1 diabetes. Clones were sequenced by immunoSEQ multiplex PCR, and TCRdb holds only the in-frame ones, with some missing. The data show over 350,000 clones, with about 14% seen just once and 0.019% held by the top ten. Specimen: naive CD4+ T cells from blood. Every receptor here comes from a woman aged 18-35 years in good health. The CDR3 runs from the conserved cysteine through the conserved F or W. D genes are given only for firm matches. The listing skips clone size in some rows; elsewhere it reads once, few, many or a size class.

J	length	V	D	size	DNA	CDR3
TRBJ2-1	13	TRBV30	NA	few	TGTGCCTGGAGTGTAGCAGGGTTCTATGAGCAGTTCTTC	CAWSVAGFYEQFF
TRBJ2-7	14	TRBV9	NA	NA	TGTGCCAGCAGCGTAGGGAGGGGATCCTACGAGCAGTACTTC	CASSVGRGSYEQYF
TRBJ2-1	16	TRBV9	NA	NA	TGTGCCAGCAGCGTTGGTCCTAGCGCAGGGCACAATGAGCAGTTCTTC	CASSVGPSAGHNEQFF
TRBJ2-3	14	TRBV7-2	TRBD2	few	TGTGCCAGCAGCCTGAGCGGGAGCCCCGATACGCAGTATTTT	CASSLSGSPDTQYF
TRBJ2-7	14	TRBV27	NA	NA	TGTGCCAGCAGTTTAGGCACCAGCTCCTACGAGCAGTACTTC	CASSLGTSSYEQYF
TRBJ1-5	14	TRBV5-6	TRBD1	few	TGTGCCAGCAGCTGGGGACAGGCCAGTCAGCCCCAGCATTTT	CASSWGQASQPQHF
TRBJ2-7	16	TRBV11-2	NA	few	TGTGCCAGCAGTTCTAACAGGCGGCTTACCTCCTACGAGCAGTACTTC	CASSSNRRLTSYEQYF
TRBJ2-7	16	TRBV4-1	NA	few	TGCGCCAGCAGCCAAGTTACGGGACAGCGGGCCTACGAGCAGTACTTC	CASSQVTGQRAYEQYF
TRBJ2-1	16	TRBV11-3	TRBD2	NA	TGTGCCAGCAGCACAGGGACTAGCGGCTCCCAGGATGAGCAGTTCTTC	CASSTGTSGSQDEQFF
TRBJ2-1	14	TRBV2	TRBD2	few	TGTGCCACTATGACTAGCGGGAGATCAGGCGAGCAGTTCTTC	CATMTSGRSGEQFF
TRBJ1-2	14	TRBV6-5	NA	NA	TGTGCCAGCAGTCTGGGGGGGGAAACGGTTGGCTACACCTTC	CASSLGGETVGYTF
TRBJ1-1	13	TRBV21-1	NA	NA	TGTGCCAGCAGCAAAGGTGCTCCCATCGCGGCTTTCTTT	CASSKGAPIAAFF
TRBJ1-2	13	TRBV27	TRBD1	few	TGTGCCAGCAGTCCCGACAGGGTCGCTGGCTACACCTTC	CASSPDRVAGYTF
TRBJ1-1	13	TRBV11-1	NA	NA	TGTGCCAGCAGCTGGAACAGGAACACTGAAGCTTTCTTT	CASSWNRNTEAFF
TRBJ2-5	14	TRBV5-1	TRBD1	NA	TGCGCCAGCAGCGCGGGGACAGGGGGGGAGACCCAGTACTTC	CASSAGTGGETQYF
TRBJ2-7	14	TRBV30	TRBD1	few	TGTGCCTGGGACCGGGACAGGAGGTTTGACGAGCAGTACTTC	CAWDRDRRFDEQYF
TRBJ2-3	15	TRBV7-3	NA	NA	TGTGCCAGCAGCTTGAGTGGGAGATCCCCAGATACGCAGTATTTT	CASSLSGRSPDTQYF
TRBJ2-7	14	TRBV19	NA	NA	TGTGCCAGTAGTATAGGCCAGGCTACCTACGAGCAGTACTTC	CASSIGQATYEQYF
TRBJ2-2	13	TRBV30	TRBD1	NA	TGTGCCTCCCGGGACAGCCCCGCCGGGGAGCTGTTTTTT	CASRDSPAGELFF
TRBJ1-2	13	TRBV5-1	TRBD1	NA	TGCGCCAGCAGCCCCCGGGACAGGGGTGGCTACACCTTC	CASSPRDRGGYTF
TRBJ1-1	12	TRBV7-2	NA	NA	TGTGCCAGCAGCCGGGACTTAGGGCGAGCTTTCTTT	CASSRDLGRAFF
TRBJ2-3	14	TRBV5-6	NA	few	TGTGCCAGCAGTCTGGGGGCCCTCACAGATACGCAGTATTTT	CASSLGALTDTQYF